The 10 T cell receptor beta chains below were found in one sample sequenced in a study of blood T cells in healthy people across ages. Using a J-beta primer mix together with a sample-barcoded 5' primer, a second PCR was run for roughly 6 to 12 cycles. TCRdb passed the 5' RACE reads through MiXCR, listing each CDR3 protein once. Counted here are 750,000 to 950,000 distinct CDR3 sequences, about 53% occurring once; the ten biggest clones make up roughly 37%. Sequences were obtained from blood. The source is an elderly man in good health.

This clonotype was counted a few times. The chain combines TRBV4-1 with TRBJ2-7; D not certain. The CDR3 has 14 amino acids. Per germline, CDR1 MGHRA and CDR2 YSYEKL. V lost 0 bases and J 2 bases, leaving 8 bases between the germline ends. CDR3 sequence reads: CASSQDGSAYEQYF. The DNA for the CDR3 is TGCGCCAGCAGCCAAGATGGATCTGCCTACGAGCAGTACTTC.

The chain has TRBV27 and TRBJ2-5, with 12 bases identical to TRBD2. Germline CDR1 reads MNHEY; CDR2 reads SMNVEV (reference sequence). The CDR3 sequence is 18 residues long. J lost 4 bases, V lost 5 bases, and 14 bases had no gene match. The CDR3 protein is CASSPLAGGPLLGETQYF. The CDR3 DNA follows: TGTGCCAGCAGTCCCCTAGCGGGAGGGCCCCTATTGGGAGAGACCCAGTACTTC.

This clonotype was detected many times. The gene calls are TRBV2 and TRBJ2-7; possible D gene TRBD1, 6 bases. Germline V CDR1 and CDR2: SNHLY, FYNNEI. Trimming removed 7 bases from V and 3 bases from J, with 10 bases in between. The CDR3 covers 12 residues. The CDR3 sequence is CASTSGDYEQYF. The CDR3 DNA reads TGTGCCAGCACCTCAGGGGACTACGAGCAGTACTTC.

The chain uses TRBV12-3 or TRBV12-4 and TRBJ2-7; TRBD1 aligns across 8 bases. CDR3 length: 14 residues. V was pared by 6 bases and J by 6 bases, with 10 bases of the junction left unmatched. The chain's CDR3 is CASRPGQGSSEQYF. As DNA, the CDR3 is TGTGCCAGCAGGCCCGGACAGGGTAGTAGCGAGCAGTACTTC.

Only a few counts were recorded for this clonotype. Being one base from a much bigger clone, this may be a read error. This chain links TRBV20-1 with TRBJ2-1; the match to TRBD2 covers 7 bases. The J call may be wrong; the DNA end is better matched by TRBJ2-7. Germline lookup yields CDR1 DFQATT and CDR2 SNEGSKA (reference sequence). This CDR3 has 17 residues. The CDR3, as DNA: TGCAGTGCTAGAGTGGGGCTAGCGGCCTCATCCTACAATGAGCAGTACTTC. Translated: CSARVGLAASSYNEQYF.

This clonotype has just a few counts. The chain uses TRBV20-1 and TRBJ1-2; D might be TRBD1 (5 bases). CDR1 is DFQATT and CDR2 is SNEGSKA in the germline V gene (reference sequence). The CDR3 loop spans 12 amino acids. Trimming pared 7 bases from V and 4 bases from J, leaving 13 bases between. CDR3 bases: TGCAGTGTCCCAGAGCAGGGCTATGGCTACACCTTC. Translating gives CSVPEQGYGYTF.

Ten or more counts support this clonotype. V is TRBV29-1 and J is TRBJ2-3; tentatively, D is TRBD1 or TRBD2 (5 bases each). Germline lookup yields CDR1 SQVTM and CDR2 ANQGSEA. The CDR3 sequence is 13 residues long. V was shortened by 6 bases and J by 4 bases, with 14 bases between the two germline ends. CDR3 in DNA: TGCAGCGTCCACCGGGACCTGTCAGATACGCAGTATTTT. Translated, it gives CSVHRDLSDTQYF.

This chain uses TRBV7-8 with TRBJ2-5, with 16 bases fitting TRBD2. The closer fit of TRBJ2-4 to the DNA end suggests the J call may be wrong. In germline, CDR1 is SGHVS, CDR2 FQNEAQ. The length of the CDR3 is 17 residues. Here the CDR3 reads CASGTSGRAEVKNIQYF. CDR3 nucleotides: TGTGCCAGCGGGACTAGCGGGAGGGCCGAGGTGAAAAACATTCAGTACTTC.

The rearrangement joins TRBV10-3 to TRBJ2-4, with TRBD2 matching 14 bases. The J call may be incorrect, as the DNA end agrees better with TRBJ2-5. This CDR3 has 17 amino acids. Germline CDR1 and CDR2: ENHRY and SYGVKD. Here the CDR3 reads CAISPGLAGVPQETQYF. The CDR3 nucleotides are TGTGCCATCAGTCCGGGACTAGCGGGAGTACCCCAAGAGACCCAGTACTTC.

The chain uses TRBV24-1 and TRBJ2-7; 8 bases map to TRBD2. This CDR3 region has 13 residues. Germline CDR1 KGHDR, CDR2 SFDVKD. The ends lost 5 bases at V and 6 bases at J; junction bases unmatched: 5. The CDR3 reads CATSASGGAEQYF. In DNA form, the CDR3 reads TGTGCCACCAGTGCGTCGGGAGGGGCCGAGCAGTACTTC.